Following are 26 T cell receptor beta chains from one sample sequenced in a study of T-cell memory formation after mild COVID-19. A single record per CDR3 protein comes from TCRdb applying MiXCR to the 5' RACE reads. Of 250,000 to 350,000 distinct CDR3 sequences listed, 15% to 20% are singletons. Sequenced sample: PBMCs or a T cell subset sorted from them (not recorded which). Receptors originate from a man younger than 35 who had mild COVID-19 (a few samples of this study predate the infection). Cell type and time point are not known.

The rearrangement links TRBV5-1 to TRBJ1-6; a weak D match, TRBD1 (6 bases). The CDR3 covers 18 residues. Germline CDR1 SGHRS, CDR2 YFSETQ. Trimming removed 4 bases at V and 0 bases at J, with 17 bases between. CDR3 protein: CASSPRTAWNSYNSPLHF. For the CDR3, the DNA is TGCGCCAGCAGCCCAAGGACAGCCTGGAACTCCTATAATTCACCCCTCCACTTT.

This clonotype occurred a few times. The chain joins TRBV24-1 to TRBJ2-2, with 7 bases identical to TRBD1. Germline-derived CDR1 and CDR2 are KGHDR and SFDVKD. The CDR3 sequence is 17 residues long. V shed 4 bases, J shed 0 bases, and the junction held 7 bases outside the gene matches. CDR3 protein: CATSELGTAANTGELFF. In DNA, the CDR3 is TGTGCCACCAGTGAACTAGGGACAGCTGCGAACACCGGGGAGCTGTTTTTT.

The rearrangement joins TRBV7-2 to TRBJ2-1, with 11 bases identical to TRBD2. Germline V gene data show CDR1 as SGHTA and CDR2 as FQGNSA. The CDR3 is made up of 15 amino acids. Trimming at V came to 6 bases and at J to 3 bases, leaving 4 bases not matched to a gene. The CDR3, as DNA: TGTGCCAGCAGTATCGGGACTAGCGGCTACAATGAGCAGTTCTTC. It yields the protein CASSIGTSGYNEQFF.

The chain links TRBV4-3 to TRBJ2-2; D gene ambiguous. CDR3 length: 15 amino acids. Germline-derived CDR1 and CDR2 are LGHNA and YSLEER. V lost 7 bases and J 4 bases, leaving 16 bases between the germline ends. The CDR3 sequence is CASNLDGSPTGELFF. The CDR3 DNA reads as TGCGCCAGCAATCTCGACGGGTCCCCCACCGGGGAGCTGTTTTTT.

This clonotype is a singleton in its sample. This CDR3 is CASSLSGGFTEAFF. The CDR3 DNA reads TGTGCCAGCAGCTTATCAGGGGGTTTCACTGAAGCTTTCTTT. This chain links TRBV6-1 with TRBJ1-1; 7 bases map to TRBD1. The CDR3 is 14 residues long. CDR1 and CDR2 (germline): MNHNS, SASEGT. Losses at the gene ends were 6 bases for V and 4 bases for J; bases not matched to a gene: 8.

The chain has TRBV2 and TRBJ2-7; possibly TRBD1 for D (6 bases). The germline CDR1 and CDR2 sequences are SNHLY and FYNNEI. Trimming pared 7 bases from V and 2 bases from J, leaving 15 bases between. The CDR3 spans 14 residues. The CDR3 region is CASTEGAGAYEQYF. CDR3 coding DNA: TGTGCCAGCACCGAAGGGGCAGGGGCCTACGAGCAGTACTTC.

This chain connects TRBV6-5 to TRBJ2-6; D unclear. Germline V gene data show CDR1 as MNHEY and CDR2 as SVGAGI. The CDR3 is made up of 15 amino acids. V gave up 3 bases and J gave up 0 bases, with 6 bases separating them. For the CDR3, the DNA is TGTGCCAGCAGTTATAGGGCCTCTGGGGCCAACGTCCTGACTTTC. This gives the protein CASSYRASGANVLTF.

Ten or more counts support this clonotype. This chain links TRBV5-1 with TRBJ1-1; no reliable D call. With 0 bases removed from V and 0 bases from J, the gap between germline ends came to 12 bases. Germline CDR1 SGHRS, CDR2 YFSETQ. This CDR3 is built from 16 residues. CDR3 protein: CASSLGLDGLNTEAFF. CDR3 bases: TGCGCCAGCAGCTTGGGACTAGACGGATTGAACACTGAAGCTTTCTTT.

CDR3 residues: CASSEKRGFAENIQYF. CDR3 coding DNA: TGTGCCAGTAGTGAAAAAAGGGGGTTCGCGGAAAACATTCAGTACTTC. The rearrangement uses TRBV19 and TRBJ2-4; tentative D call: TRBD1 (6 bases). V gave up 5 bases and J gave up 5 bases, with 19 bases separating them. Germline CDR1 is LNHDA and CDR2 is SQIVND (reference sequence). The CDR3 consists of 16 residues.

The chain couples TRBV7-8 to TRBJ2-7, with 11 bases lining up with TRBD2. Germline V gives CDR1 SGHVS, CDR2 FQNEAQ. The trim removed 1 base at V and 3 bases at J, leaving 11 bases unmatched. The CDR3 has 18 residues. The CDR3 here is CASSLELAGGLFIYEQYF. CDR3 nucleotides: TGTGCCAGCAGCTTAGAGCTAGCGGGGGGACTTTTTATCTACGAGCAGTACTTC. The full variable domain, in which reference TRBV7-8 and TRBJ2-7 provide the parts outside the CDR3, is GAGVSQSPRYKVAKRGQDVALRCDPISGHVSLFWYQQALGQGPEFLTYFQNEAQLDKSGLPSDRFFAERPEGSVSTLKIQRTQQEDSAVYLCASSLELAGGLFIYEQYFGPGTRLTVT.

This chain uses TRBV11-2 with TRBJ1-5; no definite D call. The germline CDR1 and CDR2 sequences are SGHAT and FQNNGV. This CDR3 has 13 amino acids. Trimming removed 5 bases from V and 4 bases from J, with 9 bases in between. CDR3 in amino acids: CASSAHRNQPQHF. CDR3 sequence (DNA): TGTGCCAGCAGCGCGCACCGAAATCAGCCCCAGCATTTT.

This clonotype was picked up many times. The CDR3 spells CASSLTGYGYTF. CDR3 DNA: TGTGCCAGCAGTTTAACGGGTTATGGCTACACCTTC. The chain employs TRBV12-3 or TRBV12-4 and TRBJ1-2; D not resolved. The CDR3 extends over 12 amino acids. Trimming shortened V by 2 bases and J by 5 bases, and 6 bases separated the two germline ends.

The V call is TRBV20-1, the J call TRBJ2-1; a possible D gene is TRBD1 (7 bases). The germline V and J ends were trimmed by 3 bases and 12 bases, with 21 bases remaining between them. CDR3 size: 14 residues. CDR1 is DFQATT and CDR2 is SNEGSKA in the germline V gene (reference sequence). The DNA for the CDR3 is TGCAGTGCTAGGAAGGGCTCGAGGCAGGGGGGGCAGTTCTTC. Translated: CSARKGSRQGGQFF.

The rearrangement links TRBV5-5 to TRBJ1-1; tentatively, D is TRBD1 (6 bases). This CDR3 region has 13 residues. The germline CDR1 and CDR2 sequences are SGHKS and YYEKEE (reference sequence). V lost 3 bases to trimming and J lost 3 bases, with 9 bases between them. This chain's CDR3 is CASSSRGYTEAFF. Written as DNA, the CDR3 is TGTGCCAGCAGCTCTAGGGGGTACACTGAAGCTTTCTTT.

The chain recombines TRBV20-1 with TRBJ2-7, with TRBD1 identical over 10 bases. V was clipped by 3 bases and J by 1 base; unmatched bases: 6. This CDR3 has 15 amino acids. Per the germline V gene, CDR1 is DFQATT and CDR2 is SNEGSKA (reference sequence). The CDR3 coding sequence is TGCAGTGCTAGGACAGGGGGCTATTCTTCCTACGAGCAGTACTTC. This translates into CSARTGGYSSYEQYF.

The rearrangement uses TRBV7-2 and TRBJ2-1, with D perhaps TRBD1 (5 bases). There are 16 residues in the CDR3. Germline CDR1 and CDR2: SGHTA and FQGNSA. The V and J ends lost 0 bases and 4 bases respectively, with 13 bases between them. The CDR3, as DNA: TGTGCCAGCAGCTTAGCTGGGGCTCTCACTTACAATGAGCAGTTCTTC. Translation: CASSLAGALTYNEQFF.

This clonotype was detected only a few times. J is TRBJ1-1 and V is TRBV15, with unresolved D. V was pared by 3 bases and J by 1 base, with 6 bases between. Germline V gene data show CDR1 as LNHNV and CDR2 as YYDKDF (reference sequence). This CDR3 has 13 residues. The CDR3 loop reads CATSRSWNTEAFF. In DNA form, the CDR3 reads TGTGCCACCAGCAGGTCATGGAACACTGAAGCTTTCTTT.

This clonotype occurred many times. The chain is built from TRBV7-9 and TRBJ1-6; weak D call: TRBD1 (6 bases). Trimming took off 5 bases at V and 10 bases at J, with 15 bases between the two ends. Germline V gene data show CDR1 as SEHNR and CDR2 as FQNEAQ (reference sequence). The length of the CDR3 is 14 residues. CDR3 protein: CASSSQGWGSPLHF. DNA of the CDR3: TGTGCCAGCAGCAGCCAGGGGTGGGGATCACCCCTCCACTTT.

V gene TRBV10-3 combines with J gene TRBJ2-3, with 8 bases that match TRBD1. CDR3 length equals 15 residues. Germline loops: CDR1 ENHRY, CDR2 SYGVKD. Unmatched junction bases numbered 7, after V lost 3 bases and J lost 5 bases. CDR3 nucleotides: TGTGCCATCAGTGACAGGGGGCGAGACGGAGATACGCAGTATTTT. This sequence encodes CAISDRGRDGDTQYF.

V is TRBV9 and J is TRBJ2-3; possibly TRBD2 for D (5 bases). Trimming took 0 bases from V and 2 from J, leaving 13 bases between them. The CDR3 extends over 16 amino acids. Germline CDR1 and CDR2: SGDLS and YYNGEE. Here the CDR3 DNA reads TGTGCCAGCAGCGTAGGAAGTCGGGGTTTCACAGATACGCAGTATTTT. Its protein product is CASSVGSRGFTDTQYF.

V usage is TRBV29-1 and J usage is TRBJ1-5, with D unresolved. Germline V lookup: CDR1 SQVTM, CDR2 ANQGSEA. CDR3 size: 15 residues. Trimming stripped 8 bases from V and 0 bases from J, with 17 bases between. CDR3 protein: CSPVRRANSNQPQHF. The CDR3 region has the DNA TGCAGCCCCGTAAGAAGGGCCAATAGCAATCAGCCCCAGCATTTT. The variable domain in full, completed from reference TRBV29-1 and TRBJ1-5, reads SAVISQKPSRDICQRGTSLTIQCQVDSQVTMMFWYRQQPGQSLTLIATANQGSEATYESGFVIDKFPISRPNLTFSTLTVSNMSPEDSSIYLCSPVRRANSNQPQHFGDGTRLSIL.

The chain is built from TRBV24-1 and TRBJ2-1; 8 bases match TRBD1. CDR3 length equals 14 residues. Germline assignment: CDR1 KGHDR and CDR2 SFDVKD. J gave up 4 bases and V 6 bases, and 4 bases lay outside the gene matches. As DNA, the CDR3 is TGTGCCACCAGTAGGACAGGGACGTACAATGAGCAGTTCTTC. It codes for CATSRTGTYNEQFF.

The J gene is TRBJ2-3, the V gene TRBV10-3; the D gene could be TRBD1 or TRBD2 (5 bases each). Trimming pared 11 bases from V and 2 bases from J, leaving 14 bases between. This CDR3 is 13 amino acids long. In germline, CDR1 is ENHRY, CDR2 SYGVKD. The CDR3 DNA reads as TGTGCCCTCCGGGGCGGCGCCACAGATACGCAGTATTTT. This gives the protein CALRGGATDTQYF.

This clonotype showed up many times. The chain uses TRBV7-9 and TRBJ2-1; 12 bases agree with TRBD2. Trimming cost V 5 bases and J 3 bases; bases outside gene matches: 5. Germline loops: CDR1 SEHNR, CDR2 FQNEAQ (reference sequence). The CDR3 is 16 amino acids. This chain's CDR3 is CASSPGLAGFYNEQFF. In DNA form, the CDR3 reads TGTGCCAGCAGCCCGGGACTAGCGGGCTTCTACAATGAGCAGTTCTTC.

There are many counts of this clonotype. The CDR3 DNA sequence: TGTGCCAGCAGCGTGCACAAAGTCTCTGAAGCTTTCTTT. It translates to CASSVHKVSEAFF. The gene calls are TRBV9 and TRBJ1-1; no firm D call. The CDR3 extends over 13 amino acids. Germline CDR1 and CDR2: SGDLS and YYNGEE. V dropped 2 bases and J dropped 6 bases, with 11 bases sitting between them.

This clonotype showed up just a few times. The CDR3 nucleotides read TGTGCCAGCAGCTCCCCTGGCCAAGAAAGATACTACAATGAGCAGTTCTTC. Amino acids: CASSSPGQERYYNEQFF. V is TRBV5-6 and J is TRBJ2-1; no firm D call. CDR1 SGHDT and CDR2 YYEEEE come from the germline V gene. Trimming shortened V by 3 bases and J by 3 bases, and 19 bases separated the two germline ends. This CDR3 has 17 residues.